Presented here are 30 T cell receptor beta chains from one specimen sequenced in a study of T-cell reconstitution after alpha-beta-depleted transplantation in children. Preparation of the TCRbeta library was carried out with unique molecular identifiers. MiXCR, applied by TCRdb to the PCR reads, yields one record per CDR3 protein. The sample includes about 150,000 distinct CDR3 sequences, roughly 10% of them seen just once. Specimen: PBMCs, collected before TCRalphabeta/CD19-depleted stem cell transplant. The receptors originated from a boy aged 2 to 10 with acute myeloid leukemia, due to receive a stem cell transplant.

The sample holds many counts of this clonotype. The chain employs TRBV7-6 and TRBJ2-1; 7 bases fit TRBD2. The CDR3 sequence is 15 residues long. Germline assignment: CDR1 SGHVS and CDR2 FNYEAQ. V was clipped by 5 bases and J by 4 bases; unmatched bases: 8. For the CDR3, the DNA is TGTGCCAGCAGCCGGAGCGGGGCACAGTACAATGAGCAGTTCTTC. Its translation: CASSRSGAQYNEQFF.

There are many counts of this clonotype. The chain links TRBV20-1 to TRBJ1-2; no definite D call. Germline V lookup: CDR1 DFQATT, CDR2 SNEGSKA (reference sequence). The CDR3 spans 14 residues. The V end lost 1 base, the J end lost 2 bases, and 11 bases lay between the germline ends. CDR3 residues: CSARGVFQNYGYTF. In DNA form, the CDR3 reads TGCAGTGCTAGAGGGGTGTTTCAAAACTATGGCTACACCTTC.

In its sample, this clonotype was seen many times. The rearrangement uses TRBV6-5 and TRBJ2-7; D not certain. The CDR3 spans 12 residues. The germline gives CDR1 MNHEY, CDR2 SVGAGI. Trimming took 10 bases from V and 4 from J, leaving 14 bases between them. Here the CDR3 reads CAIGEHPYEQYF. DNA of the CDR3: TGTGCCATTGGGGAACATCCGTACGAGCAGTACTTC.

This clonotype was seen at least ten times. CDR3 in amino acids: CSARTGTGKFF. The CDR3 region has the DNA TGCAGTGCTAGGACCGGGACAGGGAAGTTCTTC. This chain links TRBV20-1 with TRBJ2-1; 9 nucleotides align to TRBD1. Per germline, CDR1 DFQATT and CDR2 SNEGSKA (reference sequence). The CDR3 contains 11 residues. After removal of 3 bases from V and 14 bases from J, the junction contained 5 bases not matched to a gene.

This clonotype has ten or more counts. This sequence joins TRBV5-1 and TRBJ2-4; D may match TRBD1 or TRBD2 (5 bases each). The CDR3 totals 15 residues. Germline CDR1 reads SGHRS; CDR2 reads YFSETQ. V was pared by 3 bases and J by 0 bases, with 10 bases between. The CDR3 region is CASSWSGTAKNIQYF. CDR3 bases: TGCGCCAGCAGCTGGTCCGGGACAGCCAAAAACATTCAGTACTTC.

This clonotype was recorded at least ten times. CDR3 region: CAISDKGHTEAFF. The CDR3 nucleotides are TGTGCCATCAGTGACAAGGGGCACACTGAAGCTTTCTTT. The V gene is TRBV10-3, the J gene TRBJ1-1; TRBD1 might be the D (5 bases). V was trimmed by 3 bases and J by 3 bases, leaving 8 bases between them. Germline-derived CDR1 and CDR2 are ENHRY and SYGVKD. The CDR3 is 13 amino acids.

The sample holds many counts of this clonotype. The chain combines TRBV27 with TRBJ2-7; the D gene is possibly TRBD1 (5 bases). From germline, CDR1 is MNHEY and CDR2 SMNVEV (reference sequence). V lost 4 bases and J lost 0, with 7 bases in between. The CDR3 runs 13 residues. CDR3 sequence: CASSSGLSYEQYF. DNA for the CDR3: TGTGCCAGCAGTTCAGGGCTCTCCTACGAGCAGTACTTC.

This clonotype was detected only a few times. The V and J genes are TRBV5-4 and TRBJ2-3, with a weak D call TRBD1 (7 bases). This CDR3 spans 18 amino acids. V was cut by 7 bases and J by 5 bases, with 29 bases left in between. Germline CDR1 reads SGHNT; CDR2 reads YYREEE (reference sequence). The CDR3 nucleotides are TGTGCCAGCCGACCTTACACCTCGGCAGGGGGGATAGGAGATACGCAGTATTTT. Translated: CASRPYTSAGGIGDTQYF.

This clonotype occurred many times. The V and J genes are TRBV4-1 and TRBJ2-7, with 7 bases matching TRBD2. Germline V gene lookup returns CDR1 MGHRA and CDR2 YSYEKL. With 1 base clipped from V and 0 bases from J, the junction kept 6 bases outside the gene matches. There are 16 residues in the CDR3. The CDR3 loop reads CASSQVPSGPSYEQYF. CDR3 coding DNA: TGCGCCAGCAGCCAAGTTCCTAGCGGTCCCTCCTACGAGCAGTACTTC.

There are many counts of this clonotype. This chain joins TRBV7-2 and TRBJ2-7; no firm D call. Germline loops: CDR1 SGHTA, CDR2 FQGNSA. CDR3 length: 14 residues. V dropped 1 base and J dropped 0 bases, with 7 bases sitting between them. CDR3 protein: CASSLEGFSYEQYV. The CDR3 nucleotides are TGTGCCAGCAGCTTAGAGGGATTCTCCTACGAGCAGTACGTC.

About this clonotype itself: This may arise from a read error, as a much more abundant clone is one base away. This chain uses TRBV12-3 or TRBV12-4 with TRBJ2-1; D unresolved. V was clipped by 8 bases and J by 2 bases, with 10 bases between them. The CDR3 loop spans 13 amino acids. CDR3 DNA sequence: TGTGCCAGCCTGATCCTCCCCTACAATGAGCAGTTCTTC. It yields the protein CASLILPYNEQFF.

Of note for this clonotype: A much larger clone differs from this one at a single base, so this may be a read error. The rearrangement links TRBV4-1 to TRBJ2-2; TRBD1 agrees at 7 bases. This CDR3 comprises 13 residues. Germline V gene sequence: CDR1 MGHRA, CDR2 YSYEKL. The CDR3 region is CASSPRGSGELLF. The DNA of the CDR3 is TGCGCCAGCAGCCCCAGGGGGTCCGGGGAGCTGCTTTTT.

In this sample, this clonotype turned up many times. This chain joins TRBV5-1 and TRBJ2-1, with D perhaps TRBD2 (5 bases). CDR1 SGHRS and CDR2 YFSETQ come from the germline V gene. The CDR3 runs to 14 residues. The V gene lost 6 bases and the J gene lost 7 bases, with 17 bases spanning the gap. The CDR3 sequence is CASNLWGDLNEQFF. CDR3 sequence (DNA): TGCGCCAGCAACTTATGGGGAGATCTAAATGAGCAGTTCTTC.

This clonotype appeared many times. The rearrangement uses TRBV15 and TRBJ2-5, with D perhaps matching TRBD1 (6 bases). V was trimmed by 3 bases and J by 12 bases, leaving 20 bases between them. Germline-derived CDR1 and CDR2 are LNHNV and YYDKDF (reference sequence). CDR3 length: 14 residues. The CDR3 DNA reads as TGTGCCACCAGCAGTACTCCAGGACAGCTCGGGGAGTACTTC. Its translation is CATSSTPGQLGEYF.

This clonotype was seen many times. CDR3 amino acids: CASSLRSGSTGELFF. The CDR3 region has the DNA TGTGCCAGCAGTTTACGTAGCGGATCGACCGGGGAGCTGTTTTTT. The rearrangement uses TRBV12-3 or TRBV12-4 and TRBJ2-2; TRBD2 is a possible D gene (6 bases). Trimming left V 2 bases short and J 5 bases short, with 12 bases between. CDR3 length: 15 amino acids.

This clonotype was counted ten times or more. This chain connects TRBV10-3 to TRBJ2-7, with D perhaps matching TRBD2 (6 bases). Trimming stripped 8 bases from V and 4 bases from J, with 21 bases between. Germline CDR1 reads ENHRY; CDR2 reads SYGVKD. The CDR3 spans 15 residues. CDR3 bases: TGTGCCATCTTAAAACCGACATGGGACTCTTACGAGCAGTACTTC. Amino acid sequence: CAILKPTWDSYEQYF.

This clonotype was picked up many times. The rearrangement links TRBV20-1 to TRBJ2-3; 10 bases line up with TRBD2. CDR3 size: 14 residues. The junction had 7 bases not matched to a gene; V was cut back by 5 bases and J by 5 bases. Germline V gives CDR1 DFQATT, CDR2 SNEGSKA (reference sequence). CDR3 nucleotides: TGCAGTGCTTACAGCGGGGGGGCCGGAGATACGCAGTATTTT. Protein: CSAYSGGAGDTQYF.

The table lists this clonotype with many counts. The chain is built from TRBV7-9 and TRBJ2-1; 8 bases match TRBD1. Per germline, CDR1 SEHNR and CDR2 FQNEAQ (reference sequence). The CDR3 runs to 13 residues. With 8 bases clipped from V and 7 bases from J, the junction kept 7 bases outside the gene matches. CDR3 protein: CASHQDRGNEQFF. In nucleotides, the CDR3 is TGTGCCAGCCACCAAGACAGGGGTAATGAGCAGTTCTTC. The whole variable domain, remainder taken from reference TRBV7-9 and TRBJ2-1, is DTGVSQNPRHKITKRGQNVTFRCDPISEHNRLYWYRQTLGQGPEFLTYFQNEAQLEKSRLLSDRFSAERPKGSFSTLEIQRTEQGDSAMYLCASHQDRGNEQFFGPGTRLTVL.

This clonotype was detected many times. The rearrangement links TRBV20-1 to TRBJ1-5; tentatively, D is TRBD1 (6 bases). Deletions cut 5 bases from V and 0 bases from J, with 29 bases between. This CDR3 spans 20 amino acids. The V gene's germline CDR1 is DFQATT and CDR2 SNEGSKA (reference sequence). CDR3: CSAGGPSARASLGSNQPQHF. CDR3 bases: TGCAGTGCTGGGGGGCCCTCAGCCCGTGCGTCATTGGGTAGCAATCAGCCCCAGCATTTT.

This clonotype appeared many times. The J gene is TRBJ2-5, the V gene TRBV6-1; 9 nucleotides agree with TRBD2. Germline-derived CDR1 and CDR2 are MNHNS and SASEGT. CDR3 length: 14 residues. J gave up 3 bases and V 6 bases, and 5 bases lay outside the gene matches. CDR3 sequence: CASRRLAAEETQYF. In nucleotides, the CDR3 is TGTGCCAGCAGGAGACTAGCGGCCGAAGAGACCCAGTACTTC.

This clonotype was counted ten times or more. The chain couples TRBV5-1 to TRBJ1-3; D not certain. V was trimmed by 0 bases and J by 3 bases, leaving 13 bases between them. The CDR3 is 16 residues long. Germline V lookup: CDR1 SGHRS, CDR2 YFSETQ. The chain's CDR3 is CASSLELFGGGNTIYF. In nucleotides, the CDR3 is TGCGCCAGCAGCTTGGAATTGTTTGGTGGTGGAAACACCATATATTTT. Based on the CDR3 plus reference TRBV5-1 and TRBJ1-3, the full variable domain is KAGVTQTPRYLIKTRGQQVTLSCSPISGHRSVSWYQQTPGQGLQFLFEYFSETQRNKGNFPGRFSGRQFSNSRSEMNVSTLELGDSALYLCASSLELFGGGNTIYFGEGSWLTVV.

This clonotype came up many times. This chain joins TRBV12-3 or TRBV12-4 and TRBJ2-3; D unclear. Trimming left V 7 bases short and J 8 bases short, with 16 bases between. CDR3 length equals 13 residues. DNA for the CDR3: TGTGCCAGCACCTTTTCGATCCGAGCTACGCAGTATTTT. As protein: CASTFSIRATQYF.

This clonotype was picked up many times. In DNA, the CDR3 is TGCAGTGCACCCGGGACAAAATCTAGCACAGATACGCAGTATTTT. This codes for CSAPGTKSSTDTQYF. The chain joins TRBV20-1 to TRBJ2-3, with D possibly being TRBD1 (6 bases). Looked up from germline, CDR1 is DFQATT and CDR2 is SNEGSKA (reference sequence). CDR3 length: 15 amino acids. The ends were cut back, 6 bases at V and 0 bases at J, with 16 bases in the middle.

This clonotype showed up just a few times. V gene TRBV30 combines with J gene TRBJ2-2, with 7 bases lining up with TRBD2. Germline CDR1 GTSNPN, CDR2 SVGIG (reference sequence). The CDR3 contains 16 residues. V shed 0 bases, J shed 0 bases, and the junction held 4 bases outside the gene matches. CDR3 region: CAWSVRAGANTGELFF. CDR3 nucleotide sequence: TGTGCCTGGAGTGTACGGGCGGGGGCGAACACCGGGGAGCTGTTTTTT.

The table lists this clonotype with many counts. V gene TRBV11-2 combines with J gene TRBJ2-1; tentatively, D is TRBD2 (6 bases). The CDR3 extends over 16 amino acids. CDR1 is SGHAT and CDR2 is FQNNGV in the germline V gene. V dropped 5 bases and J dropped 5 bases, with 19 bases sitting between them. The CDR3 sequence: CASSPRRGGANNEQFF. In DNA, the CDR3 is TGTGCCAGCAGCCCCCGAAGGGGCGGGGCCAACAATGAGCAGTTCTTC.

The sample holds many counts of this clonotype. This chain links TRBV20-1 with TRBJ1-1; unclear D gene. Trimming left V 3 bases short and J 1 base short, with 12 bases between. Germline V gives CDR1 DFQATT, CDR2 SNEGSKA (reference sequence). This CDR3 spans 14 amino acids. Written as DNA, the CDR3 is TGCAGTGCTAGTAGTTTAGGCACGAACACTGAAGCTTTCTTT. Translating gives CSASSLGTNTEAFF.

V gene TRBV7-9 combines with J gene TRBJ2-7; possibly TRBD1 for D (5 bases). The CDR3 extends over 13 amino acids. Germline lookup yields CDR1 SEHNR and CDR2 FQNEAQ (reference sequence). The ends were cut back, 4 bases at V and 7 bases at J, with 14 bases in the middle. The chain's CDR3 is CASSSRSGREQYF. As DNA, the CDR3 is TGTGCCAGCAGCTCGAGATCAGGGCGGGAGCAGTACTTC.

This clonotype was recorded at least ten times. The chain links TRBV5-1 to TRBJ2-4, with 13 bases lining up with TRBD2. V lost 4 bases to trimming and J lost 7 bases; unmatched junction nucleotides: 8. The CDR3 contains 16 residues. In germline, CDR1 is SGHRS, CDR2 YFSETQ. The CDR3 protein is CASSPEGTSGVNIQYF. CDR3 nucleotide sequence: TGCGCCAGCAGCCCCGAAGGGACTAGCGGGGTTAACATTCAGTACTTC.

This clonotype was recorded a few times. The chain uses TRBV20-1 and TRBJ1-2; D gene unclear. Germline CDR1 reads DFQATT; CDR2 reads SNEGSKA (reference sequence). The length of the CDR3 is 14 residues. The germline V and J ends were trimmed by 1 base and 5 bases, with 14 bases remaining between them. The CDR3 is CSARGSGQLYGYTF. For the CDR3, the DNA is TGCAGTGCTAGAGGTAGTGGGCAGCTTTATGGCTACACCTTC.

This clonotype was seen at least ten times. The gene calls are TRBV12-3 or TRBV12-4 and TRBJ2-3; D ambiguous. The ends were cut back, 3 bases at V and 0 bases at J, with 7 bases in the middle. The CDR3 has 14 residues. The CDR3 DNA reads TGTGCCAGCAGTTTCAGCACTAGCACAGATACGCAGTATTTT. Protein product: CASSFSTSTDTQYF.